In this sample, the clone carrying this TCR beta chain turned up once. Its antigen is still unknown. The entry originates in a study of long-term antiretroviral therapy in people with HIV. General study points: Dominant in the repertoire at all time points were clones expanded before ART. Controls exceeded HIV repertoires in CDR3 length range.

The germline V gene has CDR1 LNHDA and CDR2 SQIVND (reference sequence). This CDR3 has 13 residues. Trimming left V 3 bases short and J 1 base short, with 7 bases between. The assay used was immunoSEQ (version v3.0), run at survey level. Sequencing set out to capture roughly 40,000-55,000 T-cell genomes per sample. Some clones are missing from TCRdb's copy, which holds only in-frame ones; the method was immunoSEQ multiplex PCR. The sample has around 20,000 clones, just over 75% seen once. The sequence was collected from a man in his fifties with HIV. The sequences come from unsorted PBMCs, collected 2.2 years after starting antiretroviral therapy. V usage is TRBV19 and J usage is TRBJ2-7; D unclear. The CDR3 nucleotides read TGTGCCAGTAGTATTTCCAGGTCCTACGAGCAGTACTTC. Its translation is CASSISRSYEQYF.